One sample yielded the 3 T cell receptor beta chains listed below, sequenced in a study of T cell clones after liver transplantation. Produced via immunoSEQ multiplex PCR; TCRdb's table is partial and in-frame only. This sample yields fewer than 85,000 clones, of which about four fifths are seen a single time; 0.65% to 0.85% belongs to the top ten. Material: CD4+ T cells from blood, obtained 12 months after liver transplant. The receptors originated from a human patient who received a liver transplant. Some T cells may have come from the graft donor.

In this sample, this clone turned up once. The chain links TRBV28 to TRBJ1-1; unclear D gene. Germline-derived CDR1 and CDR2 are MDHEN and SYDVKM. The length of the CDR3 is 12 residues. V lost 6 bases and J 11 bases, leaving 16 bases between the germline ends. The CDR3 region has the DNA TGTGCCAGCAGCCGCCGGACCGGTGAGGCTTTCTTT. This sequence encodes CASSRRTGEAFF.

The rearrangement links TRBV6-4 to TRBJ2-1, with TRBD1 identical over 8 bases. CDR1 MRHNA and CDR2 SNTAGT come from the germline V gene. The CDR3 contains 13 residues. With V trimmed by 8 bases and J by 8 bases, 8 bases remained unmatched. The chain's CDR3 is CASSLDRGDEQFF. DNA for the CDR3: TGTGCCAGCTCCCTTGACAGGGGCGATGAGCAGTTCTTC.

The chain is built from TRBV4-2 and TRBJ2-1; D gene unclear. There are 14 residues in the CDR3. Germline V gene data show CDR1 as LGHNA and CDR2 as YNFKEQ. Trimming took 1 base from V and 7 from J, leaving 11 bases between them. Here the CDR3 reads CASSQGAMWNEQFF. CDR3 bases: TGTGCCAGCAGCCAAGGTGCGATGTGGAATGAGCAGTTCTTC.